This T cell receptor beta chain was captured by sequencing in a study of T cell responses to AZD1222 COVID-19 vaccine. Findings and limits, study-wide: Clonal diversity was possibly underestimated; the donors were predominantly white British and more often female. The repertoires were collected only after the peak T cell response.

Germline CDR1 reads SGHRS; CDR2 reads YFSETQ. The V and J ends lost 0 bases and 5 bases respectively, with 8 bases between them. The CDR3 spans 14 residues. In regard to this clone: What it recognizes is unknown.

Generated by immunoSEQ multiplex PCR, the TCRdb table keeps only in-frame clones and is missing some. The sample gives some 81,000 clones, around 84% of which show up once; 4.5% to 7% is in the top ten. Pooling covered second doses at about 4 or about 12 weeks. This clonotype was sampled from an adult who received the AZD1222 COVID-19 vaccine. The rearrangement links TRBV5-1 to TRBJ1-4; D remains unclear. Sequences were derived from peripheral blood, sampled 28 days after the second AZD1222 dose. CDR3 nucleotide sequence: TGCGCCAGCAGCTTGGGGCAGGAGAATGAAAAACTGTTTTTT. This encodes CASSLGQENEKLFF.